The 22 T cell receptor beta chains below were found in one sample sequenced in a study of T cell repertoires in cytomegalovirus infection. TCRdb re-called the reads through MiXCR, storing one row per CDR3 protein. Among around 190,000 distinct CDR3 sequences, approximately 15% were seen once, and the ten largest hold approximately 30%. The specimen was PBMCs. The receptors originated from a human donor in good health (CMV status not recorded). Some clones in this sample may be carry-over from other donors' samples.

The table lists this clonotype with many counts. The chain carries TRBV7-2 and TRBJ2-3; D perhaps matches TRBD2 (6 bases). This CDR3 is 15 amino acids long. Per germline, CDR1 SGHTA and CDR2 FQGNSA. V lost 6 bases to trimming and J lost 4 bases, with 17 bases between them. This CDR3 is CASRPRGEAPDTQYF. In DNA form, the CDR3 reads TGTGCCAGCAGACCTCGCGGGGAGGCCCCAGATACGCAGTATTTT.

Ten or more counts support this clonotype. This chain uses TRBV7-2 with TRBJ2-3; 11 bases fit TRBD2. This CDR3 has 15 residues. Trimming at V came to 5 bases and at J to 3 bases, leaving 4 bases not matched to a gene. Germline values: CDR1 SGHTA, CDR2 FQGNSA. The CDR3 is CASSTRLAGTDTQYF. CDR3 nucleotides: TGTGCCAGCAGCACCAGACTAGCGGGAACAGATACGCAGTATTTT. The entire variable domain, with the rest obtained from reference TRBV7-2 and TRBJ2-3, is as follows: GAGVSQSPSNKVTEKGKDVELRCDPISGHTALYWYRQSLGQGLEFLIYFQGNSAPDKSGLPSDRFSAERTGGSVSTLTIQRTQQEDSAVYLCASSTRLAGTDTQYFGPGTRLTVL.

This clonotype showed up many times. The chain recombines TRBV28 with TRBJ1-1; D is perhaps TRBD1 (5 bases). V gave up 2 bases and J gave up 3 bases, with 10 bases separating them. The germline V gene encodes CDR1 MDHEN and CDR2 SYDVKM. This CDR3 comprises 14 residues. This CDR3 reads CASSLIRADTEAFF. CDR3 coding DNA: TGTGCCAGCAGTTTAATCAGGGCCGACACTGAAGCTTTCTTT. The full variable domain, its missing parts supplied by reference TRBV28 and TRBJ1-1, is DVKVTQSSRYLVKRTGEKVFLECVQDMDHENMFWYRQDPGLGLRLIYFSYDVKMKEKGDIPEGYSVSREKKERFSLILESASTNQTSMYLCASSLIRADTEAFFGQGTRLTVV.

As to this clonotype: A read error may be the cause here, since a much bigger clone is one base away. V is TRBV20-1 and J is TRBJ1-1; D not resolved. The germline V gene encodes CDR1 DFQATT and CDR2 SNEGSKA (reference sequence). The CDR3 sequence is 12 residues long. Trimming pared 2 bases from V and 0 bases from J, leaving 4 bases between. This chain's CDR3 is CSARRMNTEAFF. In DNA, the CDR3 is TGCAGTGCTAGACGGATGAACACTGAAGCTTTCTTT.

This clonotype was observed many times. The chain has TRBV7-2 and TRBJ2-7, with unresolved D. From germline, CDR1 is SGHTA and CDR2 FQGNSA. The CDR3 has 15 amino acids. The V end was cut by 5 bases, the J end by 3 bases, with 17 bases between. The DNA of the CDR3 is TGTGCCAGCAGCCCCCATCTGGGCAGTGACTACGAGCAGTACTTC. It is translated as CASSPHLGSDYEQYF.

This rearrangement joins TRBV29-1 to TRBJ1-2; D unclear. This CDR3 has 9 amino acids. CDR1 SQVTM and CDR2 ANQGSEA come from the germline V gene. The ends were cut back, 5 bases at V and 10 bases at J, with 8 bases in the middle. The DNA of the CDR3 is TGCAGCGTTCTCCCATACTACACCTTC. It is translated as CSVLPYYTF.

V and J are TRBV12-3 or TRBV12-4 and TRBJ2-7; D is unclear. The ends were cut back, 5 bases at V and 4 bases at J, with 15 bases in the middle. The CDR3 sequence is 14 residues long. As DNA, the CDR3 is TGTGCCAGCAGTCGAGGTGGCCAGTATTACGAGCAGTACTTC. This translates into CASSRGGQYYEQYF.

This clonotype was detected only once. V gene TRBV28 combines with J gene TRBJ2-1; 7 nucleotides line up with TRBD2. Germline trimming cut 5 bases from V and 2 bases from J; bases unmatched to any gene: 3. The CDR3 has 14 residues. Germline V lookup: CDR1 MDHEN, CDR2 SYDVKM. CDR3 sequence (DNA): TGTGCCAGCAGTAGCCGGGGGGCCTACAATGAGCAGTTCTTC. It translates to CASSSRGAYNEQFF. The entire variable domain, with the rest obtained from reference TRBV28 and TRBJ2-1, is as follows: DVKVTQSSRYLVKRTGEKVFLECVQDMDHENMFWYRQDPGLGLRLIYFSYDVKMKEKGDIPEGYSVSREKKERFSLILESASTNQTSMYLCASSSRGAYNEQFFGPGTRLTVL.

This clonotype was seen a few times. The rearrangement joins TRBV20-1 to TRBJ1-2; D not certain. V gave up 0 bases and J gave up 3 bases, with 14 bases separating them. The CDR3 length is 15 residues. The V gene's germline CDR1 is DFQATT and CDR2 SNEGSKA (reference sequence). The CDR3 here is CSARDLLHTYYGYTF. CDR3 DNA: TGCAGTGCTAGAGATCTTCTGCACACCTACTATGGCTACACCTTC.

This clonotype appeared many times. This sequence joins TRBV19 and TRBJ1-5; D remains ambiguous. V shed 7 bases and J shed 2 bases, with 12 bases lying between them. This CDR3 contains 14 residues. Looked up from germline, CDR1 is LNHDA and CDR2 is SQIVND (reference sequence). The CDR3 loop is CASNPFRGNQPQHF. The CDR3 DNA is TGTGCCAGTAATCCGTTCCGGGGCAATCAGCCCCAGCATTTT.

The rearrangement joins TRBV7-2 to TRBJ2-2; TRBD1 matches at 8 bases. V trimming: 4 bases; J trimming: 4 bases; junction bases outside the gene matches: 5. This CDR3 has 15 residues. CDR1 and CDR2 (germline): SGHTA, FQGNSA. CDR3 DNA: TGTGCCAGCAGCTCCCTAACAGGGGGCACCGGGGAGCTGTTTTTT. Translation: CASSSLTGGTGELFF.

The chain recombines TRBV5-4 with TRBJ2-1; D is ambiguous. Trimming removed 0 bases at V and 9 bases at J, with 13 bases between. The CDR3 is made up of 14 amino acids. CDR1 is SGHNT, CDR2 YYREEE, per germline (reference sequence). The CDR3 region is CASSLVGGSSEQFF. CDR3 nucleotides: TGTGCCAGCAGCTTGGTAGGCGGTTCGAGTGAGCAGTTCTTC.

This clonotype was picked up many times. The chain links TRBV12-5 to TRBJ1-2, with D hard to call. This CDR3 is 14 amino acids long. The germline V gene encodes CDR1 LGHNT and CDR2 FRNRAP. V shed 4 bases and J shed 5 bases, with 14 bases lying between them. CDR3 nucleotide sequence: TGTGCTAGTGGTTCTCCCGCAGGCAATTATGGCTACACCTTC. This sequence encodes CASGSPAGNYGYTF. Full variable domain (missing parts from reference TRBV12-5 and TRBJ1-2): DARVTQTPRHKVTEMGQEVTMRCQPILGHNTVFWYRQTMMQGLELLAYFRNRAPLDDSGMPKDRFSAEMPDATLATLKIQPSEPRDSAVYFCASGSPAGNYGYTFGSGTRLTVV.

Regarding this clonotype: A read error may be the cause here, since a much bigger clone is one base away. The CDR3 DNA reads as TGTGCCAGCAGTCCTGACGGACTAGAAGAGACCCAGTACTTC. This gives the protein CASSPDGLEETQYF. This chain links TRBV28 with TRBJ2-5, with 7 bases identical to TRBD2. CDR3 length: 14 residues. Unmatched junction bases numbered 6, after V lost 5 bases and J lost 3 bases. Germline V gene lookup returns CDR1 MDHEN and CDR2 SYDVKM.

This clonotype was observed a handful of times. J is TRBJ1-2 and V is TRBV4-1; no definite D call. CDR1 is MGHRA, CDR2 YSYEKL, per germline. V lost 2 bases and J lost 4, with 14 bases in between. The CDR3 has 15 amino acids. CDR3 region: CASSQYREISYGYTF. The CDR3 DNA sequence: TGCGCCAGCAGCCAATACCGGGAGATCTCCTATGGCTACACCTTC.

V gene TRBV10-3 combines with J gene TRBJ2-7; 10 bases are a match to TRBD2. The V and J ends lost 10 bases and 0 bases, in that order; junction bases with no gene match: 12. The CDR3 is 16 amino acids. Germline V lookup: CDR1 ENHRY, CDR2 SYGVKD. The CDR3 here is CATGGAGGPSSYEQYF. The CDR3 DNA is TGTGCCACCGGCGGAGCGGGAGGGCCCAGCTCCTACGAGCAGTACTTC.

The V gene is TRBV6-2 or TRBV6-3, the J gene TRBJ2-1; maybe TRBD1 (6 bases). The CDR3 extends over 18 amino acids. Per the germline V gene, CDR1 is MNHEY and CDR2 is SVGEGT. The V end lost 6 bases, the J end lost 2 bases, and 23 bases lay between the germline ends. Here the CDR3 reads CASSSSRGQSRTYNEQFF. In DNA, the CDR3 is TGTGCCAGCAGCTCTTCTCGAGGACAGTCAAGGACCTACAATGAGCAGTTCTTC.

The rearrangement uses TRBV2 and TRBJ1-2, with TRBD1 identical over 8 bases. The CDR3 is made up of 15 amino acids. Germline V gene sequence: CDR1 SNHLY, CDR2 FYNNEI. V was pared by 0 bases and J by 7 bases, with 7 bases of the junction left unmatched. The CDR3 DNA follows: TGTGCCAGCAGTGAAGCGATCGGACAGGGAGGTGGCTACACCTTC. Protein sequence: CASSEAIGQGGGYTF.

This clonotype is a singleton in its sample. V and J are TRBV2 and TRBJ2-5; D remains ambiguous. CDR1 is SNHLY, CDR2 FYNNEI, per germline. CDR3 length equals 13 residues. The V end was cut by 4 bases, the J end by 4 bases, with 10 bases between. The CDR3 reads CASSVPRAETQYF. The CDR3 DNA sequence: TGTGCCAGCAGTGTTCCCCGCGCAGAGACCCAGTACTTC.

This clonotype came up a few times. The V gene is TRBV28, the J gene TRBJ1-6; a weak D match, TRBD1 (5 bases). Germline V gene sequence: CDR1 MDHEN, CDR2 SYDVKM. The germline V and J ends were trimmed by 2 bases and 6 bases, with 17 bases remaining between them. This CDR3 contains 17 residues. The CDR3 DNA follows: TGTGCCAGCAGTTTACTCGGGGGTCGAGCGCGTAATTCACCCCTCCACTTT. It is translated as CASSLLGGRARNSPLHF.

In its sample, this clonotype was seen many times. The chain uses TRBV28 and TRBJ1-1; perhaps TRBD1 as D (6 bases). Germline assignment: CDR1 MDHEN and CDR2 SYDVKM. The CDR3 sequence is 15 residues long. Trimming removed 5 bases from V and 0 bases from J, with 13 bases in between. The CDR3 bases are TGTGCCAGCAGTCCCTACAGGGTCGTGAACACTGAAGCTTTCTTT. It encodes CASSPYRVVNTEAFF. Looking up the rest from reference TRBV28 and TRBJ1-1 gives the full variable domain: DVKVTQSSRYLVKRTGEKVFLECVQDMDHENMFWYRQDPGLGLRLIYFSYDVKMKEKGDIPEGYSVSREKKERFSLILESASTNQTSMYLCASSPYRVVNTEAFFGQGTRLTVV.

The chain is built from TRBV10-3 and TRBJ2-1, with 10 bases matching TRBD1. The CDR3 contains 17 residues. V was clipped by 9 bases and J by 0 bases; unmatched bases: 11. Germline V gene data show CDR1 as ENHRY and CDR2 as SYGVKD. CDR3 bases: TGTGCCATTTTTCCGGGACAGGGGCTGAGCTCCTACAATGAGCAGTTCTTC. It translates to CAIFPGQGLSSYNEQFF.